What follows is one TCR beta chain and its context. No antigen is known for it. The record originates from a study of T cells expressing NK-cell markers. Turning to the study itself: It was sorted CD3+CD56+NKG2C+, CD3+CD56+NKG2C- and CD3+CD56-NKG2C+ T cells that supplied the TCR beta repertoires. With respect to HCMV, seven of the eight sequenced donors were seropositive, and one was seronegative.

The study's findings and limits: These clonotypes, the leaders elsewhere, also led the CD3+CD56-NKG2C+ fraction in a few donors.

cDNA encoding TCR beta was synthesized via 5'RACE template switching incorporating UMIs. From the 5' RACE reads, TCRdb lists one entry per CDR3 protein and no DNA. The sample is made up of roughly 450,000 distinct CDR3 sequences, and the top ten hold roughly 1.4% of it. The CDR3 spans 15 residues. CDR1 is SQVTM and CDR2 is ANQGSEA in the germline V gene. The chain uses TRBV29-1 and TRBJ2-1; TCRdb reports TRBD2, a call that lacks DNA to check it against. The sample consisted of blood T cells: a sorted CD56 or NKG2C T cell subset, CD4+ or CD8+ T cells, or bulk PBMC T cells (not recorded which). The source of this sequence is a woman aged 45-60 years in good health. This chain's CDR3 is CSVGLLAGAGNEQFF.